The 25 T cell receptor beta chains in this list originate from one sample, sequenced in a study of chemoradiotherapy in HPV16-positive cancers. Generated by immunoSEQ multiplex PCR, the TCRdb table keeps only in-frame clones and is missing some. In the table there are nearly 950 clones, approximately 80% of which are singletons. The source was tumor tissue, collected from a patient who underwent chemoradiotherapy. These receptors were collected from a human donor with HPV-associated anogenital cancer.

The CDR3 loop reads CASRPSGTSNQPQHF. As DNA, the CDR3 is TGTGCCAGCAGACCGTCGGGGACAAGCAATCAGCCCCAGCATTTT. This rearrangement joins TRBV7-3 to TRBJ1-5; possibly TRBD1 for D (6 bases). With 6 bases removed from V and 1 base from J, the gap between germline ends came to 13 bases. This CDR3 spans 15 amino acids. Germline V lookup: CDR1 SGHTA, CDR2 FQGTGA.

This clone is a singleton in its sample. This sequence joins TRBV10-3 and TRBJ2-7; maybe TRBD1 (7 bases). Germline V gives CDR1 ENHRY, CDR2 SYGVKD. The CDR3 totals 12 residues. V was cut by 6 bases and J by 3 bases, with 9 bases left in between. CDR3 sequence: CAIRRDSYEQYF. The CDR3 bases are TGTGCCATCAGGCGGGACAGCTACGAGCAGTACTTC.

The chain links TRBV15 to TRBJ2-7, with a weak D call TRBD1 (6 bases). Germline values: CDR1 LNHNV, CDR2 YYDKDF (reference sequence). The CDR3 runs 15 residues. V lost 4 bases, J lost 0 bases, and 13 bases lay in between. CDR3 protein: CATSKDSASSYEQYF. For the CDR3, the DNA is TGTGCCACCAGCAAGGACAGCGCAAGCTCCTACGAGCAGTACTTC.

The chain combines TRBV11-2 with TRBJ1-6; D gene ambiguous. Germline assignment: CDR1 SGHAT and CDR2 FQNNGV. The CDR3 is 12 amino acids. Deletions cut 1 base from V and 9 bases from J, with 4 bases between. In DNA form, the CDR3 reads TGTGCCAGCAGCTTAGCGGGTTCACCCCTCCACTTT. Residues: CASSLAGSPLHF.

V and J are TRBV4-3 and TRBJ1-6; 7 bases fit TRBD1. Per the germline V gene, CDR1 is LGHNA and CDR2 is YSLEER. This CDR3 has 16 amino acids. V was clipped by 1 base and J by 6 bases; unmatched bases: 6. CDR3 region: CASSQARDRFNSPLHF. DNA for the CDR3: TGCGCCAGCAGCCAAGCTCGGGACAGATTTAATTCACCCCTCCACTTT.

V and J are TRBV4-3 and TRBJ2-5, with D unresolved. In germline, CDR1 is LGHNA, CDR2 YSLEER. The CDR3 contains 11 residues. V was cut by 5 bases and J by 7 bases, with 8 bases left in between. CDR3 sequence reads: CASSDSRTQYF. CDR3 in DNA: TGCGCCAGCAGCGACTCGAGGACCCAGTACTTC.

The V and J genes are TRBV7-8 and TRBJ2-5; 9 bases map to TRBD1. The germline CDR1 and CDR2 sequences are SGHVS and FQNEAQ. This CDR3 region has 15 residues. The V gene end was trimmed by 3 bases and the J gene end by 5 bases; junction bases not matched to a gene: 7. The DNA of the CDR3 is TGTGCCAGCAGCTTGGTGGGACAGGGATTTGAGACCCAGTACTTC. Amino acid sequence: CASSLVGQGFETQYF.

The rearrangement links TRBV6-5 to TRBJ1-1; the D gene is possibly TRBD1 (5 bases). CDR3 length equals 14 residues. Per germline, CDR1 MNHEY and CDR2 SVGAGI. Trimming cost V 7 bases and J 4 bases, with 16 bases left between them. The chain's CDR3 is CASTEAGTSTEAFF. CDR3 in DNA: TGTGCCAGCACCGAAGCCGGGACTAGCACTGAAGCTTTCTTT.

This clone showed up just a few times. The chain links TRBV27 to TRBJ2-1; D perhaps matches TRBD1 (6 bases). The CDR3 is made up of 14 amino acids. The V gene's germline CDR1 is MNHEY and CDR2 SMNVEV (reference sequence). Trimming shortened V by 5 bases and J by 6 bases, and 14 bases separated the two germline ends. CDR3 sequence reads: CASSRRGQFNEQFF. The CDR3 DNA follows: TGTGCCAGCAGTCGCAGGGGTCAGTTCAATGAGCAGTTCTTC.

This clone was counted once. This chain joins TRBV9 and TRBJ1-2; TRBD1 might be the D (6 bases). The CDR3 loop spans 13 amino acids. The V gene lost 4 bases and the J gene lost 8 bases, with 15 bases spanning the gap. In germline, CDR1 is SGDLS, CDR2 YYNGEE. The CDR3 loop is CASSPRSTGGYTF. For the CDR3, the DNA is TGTGCCAGCAGCCCCCGATCGACAGGCGGCTACACCTTC.

The chain recombines TRBV7-8 with TRBJ2-7; TRBD1 matches 8 bases. The CDR3 covers 14 residues. Germline V gene data show CDR1 as SGHVS and CDR2 as FQNEAQ. V lost 2 bases to trimming and J lost 4 bases; unmatched junction nucleotides: 4. DNA of the CDR3: TGTGCCAGCAGCTTAAGGGGACAGGCTTACGAGCAGTACTTC. Translated, it gives CASSLRGQAYEQYF.

This clone has a handful of counts. The V and J genes are TRBV4-2 and TRBJ2-7; D is tentatively TRBD1 or TRBD2 (6 bases each). V shed 0 bases and J shed 7 bases, with 22 bases lying between them. This CDR3 is 17 amino acids long. Germline V gene data show CDR1 as LGHNA and CDR2 as YNFKEQ. Here the CDR3 reads CASSQDHGTGRSSEQYF. CDR3 sequence (DNA): TGTGCCAGCAGCCAAGATCATGGAACAGGGAGGTCTTCGGAGCAGTACTTC.

This clone occurred once. The J gene is TRBJ2-5, the V gene TRBV6-6; D may be TRBD2 (5 bases). The J call may be incorrect, as the DNA end agrees better with TRBJ2-7. The CDR3 extends over 14 amino acids. CDR1 and CDR2 from the germline V gene are MNHNY and SVGAGI (reference sequence). The CDR3 sequence: CASRMSGNSYEQYF. CDR3 DNA sequence: TGTGCCAGCAGGATGAGCGGAAACTCCTACGAGCAGTACTTC.

The gene calls are TRBV7-3 and TRBJ1-4; 7 positions match TRBD1. Per germline, CDR1 SGHTA and CDR2 FQGTGA. Trimming removed 2 bases from V and 8 bases from J; junction bases left unmatched: 8. This CDR3 is built from 15 residues. The CDR3 spells CASSLGGGRVEKLFF. The CDR3 DNA reads TGTGCCAGCAGCTTAGGAGGGGGCCGGGTCGAAAAACTGTTTTTT.

This chain uses TRBV18 with TRBJ1-2; D is unclear. The V end was cut by 3 bases, the J end by 3 bases, with 2 bases between. Germline assignment: CDR1 KGHSH and CDR2 LQKENI. The CDR3 is 11 amino acids. CDR3 in amino acids: CASSPHYGYTF. DNA for the CDR3: TGTGCCAGCTCACCGCACTATGGCTACACCTTC. Full variable domain (outside the CDR3, taken from reference TRBV18 and TRBJ1-2): NAGVMQNPRHLVRRRGQEARLRCSPMKGHSHVYWYRQLPEEGLKFMVYLQKENIIDESGMPKERFSAEFPKEGPSILRIQQVVRGDSAAYFCASSPHYGYTFGSGTRLTVV.

J is TRBJ1-5 and V is TRBV30; D uncertain. From germline, CDR1 is GTSNPN and CDR2 SVGIG (reference sequence). Trimming removed 3 bases at V and 3 bases at J, with 9 bases between. The CDR3 consists of 13 residues. The CDR3 reads CAWRGPINQPQHF. The DNA of the CDR3 is TGTGCCTGGAGAGGACCGATCAATCAGCCCCAGCATTTT.

The chain links TRBV4-3 to TRBJ2-5; tentatively, D is TRBD2 (5 bases). Germline V gene sequence: CDR1 LGHNA, CDR2 YSLEER. The CDR3 extends over 15 amino acids. V lost 1 base to trimming and J lost 7 bases, with 16 bases between them. CDR3 in amino acids: CASSQVSDTRGTQYF. CDR3 in DNA: TGCGCCAGCAGCCAAGTAAGCGACACCCGGGGGACCCAGTACTTC.

The rearrangement uses TRBV5-1 and TRBJ2-1, with D perhaps TRBD1 (6 bases). CDR3 length: 15 amino acids. V lost 2 bases and J lost 6, with 15 bases in between. Germline-derived CDR1 and CDR2 are SGHRS and YFSETQ. CDR3 nucleotide sequence: TGCGCCAGCAGCTTAACCAGGGGATCGGTCAATGAGCAGTTCTTC. This sequence encodes CASSLTRGSVNEQFF.

This clone has more than one count but fewer than ten. The genes are TRBV4-1 and TRBJ1-1; weak D call: TRBD1 (5 bases). V lost 5 bases and J 7 bases, leaving 23 bases between the germline ends. This CDR3 contains 16 residues. Germline V CDR1 and CDR2: MGHRA, YSYEKL. The CDR3: CASSLTMGERGREAFF. In nucleotides, the CDR3 is TGCGCCAGCAGCTTGACTATGGGGGAACGGGGACGTGAAGCTTTCTTT.

The chain carries TRBV29-1 and TRBJ1-1, with D hard to call. The V and J ends lost 8 bases and 4 bases respectively, with 17 bases between them. Per the germline V gene, CDR1 is SQVTM and CDR2 is ANQGSEA. The CDR3 totals 13 residues. The CDR3 loop is CSSNGREATEAFF. Here the CDR3 DNA reads TGCAGCTCCAATGGACGGGAAGCCACTGAAGCTTTCTTT. The entire variable domain, with the rest obtained from reference TRBV29-1 and TRBJ1-1, is as follows: SAVISQKPSRDICQRGTSLTIQCQVDSQVTMMFWYRQQPGQSLTLIATANQGSEATYESGFVIDKFPISRPNLTFSTLTVSNMSPEDSSIYLCSSNGREATEAFFGQGTRLTVV.

The sample holds one count of this clone. V usage is TRBV7-6 and J usage is TRBJ1-5; D unclear. This CDR3 comprises 12 residues. V was shortened by 9 bases and J by 2 bases, with 8 bases between the two germline ends. Germline CDR1 reads SGHVS; CDR2 reads FNYEAQ. CDR3 sequence reads: CASSWGNQPQHF. In DNA form, the CDR3 reads TGTGCCAGTAGTTGGGGCAATCAGCCCCAGCATTTT.

This clone has only a few counts. This chain links TRBV7-9 with TRBJ1-6; TRBD1 matches 8 bases. This CDR3 is 14 amino acids long. V lost 5 bases to trimming and J lost 8 bases; unmatched junction nucleotides: 5. In germline, CDR1 is SEHNR, CDR2 FQNEAQ (reference sequence). Written as DNA, the CDR3 is TGTGCCAGCAGCCCGGACAGGGCGCATTCACCCCTCCACTTT. Its protein is CASSPDRAHSPLHF.

The gene calls are TRBV2 and TRBJ2-3; possibly TRBD2 for D (6 bases). The CDR3 totals 14 residues. Germline V lookup: CDR1 SNHLY, CDR2 FYNNEI. The V gene lost 10 bases and the J gene lost 4 bases, with 18 bases spanning the gap. CDR3 sequence (DNA): TGTGCCACCTTCCTGGGCGGGATCTCAGATACGCAGTATTTT. Translated: CATFLGGISDTQYF.

The chain links TRBV4-1 to TRBJ1-2; D remains ambiguous. The V end was cut by 0 bases, the J end by 8 bases, with 13 bases between. The CDR3 spans 14 residues. Germline values: CDR1 MGHRA, CDR2 YSYEKL. CDR3 in DNA: TGCGCCAGCAGCCAAGATCAACGGGGTAACGGCTACACCTTC. Translation: CASSQDQRGNGYTF.

The V call is TRBV9, the J call TRBJ1-4, with D perhaps TRBD1 (5 bases). The CDR3 runs to 17 residues. V was clipped by 1 base and J by 0 bases, with 13 bases between them. The germline V gene has CDR1 SGDLS and CDR2 YYNGEE. The CDR3 DNA reads TGTGCCAGCAGCGTACAGGGATCACATTCAACTAATGAAAAACTGTTTTTT. Amino acid sequence: CASSVQGSHSTNEKLFF.